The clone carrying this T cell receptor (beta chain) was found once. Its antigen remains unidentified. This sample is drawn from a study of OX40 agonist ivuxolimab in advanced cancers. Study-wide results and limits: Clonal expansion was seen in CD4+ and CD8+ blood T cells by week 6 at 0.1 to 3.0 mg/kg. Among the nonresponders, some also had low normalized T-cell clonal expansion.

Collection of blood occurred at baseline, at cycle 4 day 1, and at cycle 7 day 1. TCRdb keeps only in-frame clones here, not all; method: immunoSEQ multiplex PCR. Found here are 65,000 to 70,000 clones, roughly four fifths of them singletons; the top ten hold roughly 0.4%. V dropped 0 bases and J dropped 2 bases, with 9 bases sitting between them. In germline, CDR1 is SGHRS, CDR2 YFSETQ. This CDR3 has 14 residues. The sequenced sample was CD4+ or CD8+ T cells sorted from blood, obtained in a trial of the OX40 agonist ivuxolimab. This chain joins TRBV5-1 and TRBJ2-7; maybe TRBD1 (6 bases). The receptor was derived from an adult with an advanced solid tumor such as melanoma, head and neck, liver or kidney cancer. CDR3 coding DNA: TGCGCCAGCAGCTTGGGGACAGTCACCTACGAGCAGTACTTC. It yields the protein CASSLGTVTYEQYF.